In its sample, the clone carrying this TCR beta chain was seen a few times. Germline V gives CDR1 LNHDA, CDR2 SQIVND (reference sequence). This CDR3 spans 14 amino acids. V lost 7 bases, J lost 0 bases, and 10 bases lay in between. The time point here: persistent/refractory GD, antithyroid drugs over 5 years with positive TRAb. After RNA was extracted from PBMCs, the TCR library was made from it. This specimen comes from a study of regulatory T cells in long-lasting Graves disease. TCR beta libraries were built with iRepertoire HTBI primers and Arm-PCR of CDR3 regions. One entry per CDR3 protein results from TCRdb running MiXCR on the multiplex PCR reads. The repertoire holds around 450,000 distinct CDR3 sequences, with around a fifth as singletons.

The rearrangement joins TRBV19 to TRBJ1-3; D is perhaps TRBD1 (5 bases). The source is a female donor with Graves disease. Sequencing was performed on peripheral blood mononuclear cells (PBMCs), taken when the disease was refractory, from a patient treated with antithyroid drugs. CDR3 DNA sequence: TGTGCCAGTACCGGGACGGTCTCTGGAAACACCATATATTTT. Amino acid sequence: CASTGTVSGNTIYF. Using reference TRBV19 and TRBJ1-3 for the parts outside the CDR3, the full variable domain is DGGITQSPKYLFRKEGQNVTLSCEQNLNHDAMYWYRQDPGQGLRLIYYSQIVNDFQKGDIAEGYSVSREKKESFPLTVTSAQKNPTAFYLCASTGTVSGNTIYFGEGSWLTVV.